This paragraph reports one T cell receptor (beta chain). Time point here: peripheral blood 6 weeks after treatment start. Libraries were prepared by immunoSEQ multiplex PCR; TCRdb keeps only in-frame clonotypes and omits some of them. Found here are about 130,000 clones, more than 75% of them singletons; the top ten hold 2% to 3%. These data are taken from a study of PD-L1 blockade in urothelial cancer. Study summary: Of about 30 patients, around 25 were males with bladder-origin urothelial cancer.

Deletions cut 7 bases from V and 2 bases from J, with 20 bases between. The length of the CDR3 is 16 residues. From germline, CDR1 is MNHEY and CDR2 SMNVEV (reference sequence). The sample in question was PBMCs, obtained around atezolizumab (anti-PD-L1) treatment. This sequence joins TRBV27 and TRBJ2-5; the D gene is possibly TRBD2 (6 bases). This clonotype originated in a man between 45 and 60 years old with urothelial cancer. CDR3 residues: CASKRVGGAIQETQYF. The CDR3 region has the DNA TGTGCCAGCAAGCGGGTTGGCGGGGCAATACAAGAGACCCAGTACTTC.